One sample yielded the 23 T cell receptor beta chains listed below, sequenced in a study of PD-1 blockade in classical Hodgkin lymphoma. Every patient relapsed after autologous stem cell transplantation, and brentuximab vedotin exposure varied. The protocol was immunoSEQ multiplex PCR, while the TCRdb copy is restricted to in-frame clones and leaves out a portion. The sample includes fewer than 6,500 clones, approximately 80% of them seen just once. The sample consisted of peripheral blood mononuclear cells (PBMCs), taken at baseline. These receptors were collected from a human donor with classical Hodgkin lymphoma.

CDR3 protein: CARGGSARALEDGYTF. In DNA, the CDR3 is TGTGCCAGGGGGGGGTCAGCCAGGGCGCTAGAGGATGGCTACACCTTC. The chain is built from TRBV2 and TRBJ1-2; perhaps TRBD1 as D (5 bases). Germline V lookup: CDR1 SNHLY, CDR2 FYNNEI. V lost 9 bases and J lost 6, with 26 bases in between. The CDR3 sequence is 16 residues long.

The rearrangement uses TRBV11-3 and TRBJ2-3; the D is unclear. V dropped 1 base and J dropped 3 bases, with 5 bases sitting between them. Germline V gene lookup returns CDR1 SGHNT and CDR2 YENEEA. The length of the CDR3 is 13 residues. CDR3 amino acids: CASSLVETDTQYF. The DNA of the CDR3 is TGTGCCAGCAGCTTAGTGGAGACAGATACGCAGTATTTT. Full variable domain (missing parts from reference TRBV11-3 and TRBJ2-3): EAGVVQSPRYKIIEKKQPVAFWCNPISGHNTLYWYLQNLGQGPELLIRYENEEAVDDSQLPKDRFSAERLKGVDSTLKIQPAELGDSAVYLCASSLVETDTQYFGPGTRLTVL.

The chain uses TRBV2 and TRBJ1-6, with TRBD1 matching over 9 bases. V lost 6 bases, J lost 6 bases, and 6 bases stayed unmatched. The CDR3 is 15 amino acids. From germline, CDR1 is SNHLY and CDR2 FYNNEI. This CDR3 reads CASRNGQGLNSPLHF. CDR3 bases: TGTGCCAGCAGAAACGGACAGGGGCTTAATTCACCCCTCCACTTT. The entire variable domain, with the rest obtained from reference TRBV2 and TRBJ1-6, is as follows: EPEVTQTPSHQVTQMGQEVILRCVPISNHLYFYWYRQILGQKVEFLVSFYNNEISEKSEIFDDQFSVERPDGSNFTLKIRSTKLEDSAMYFCASRNGQGLNSPLHFGNGTRLTVT.

The sample holds a few counts of this clone. J is TRBJ2-7 and V is TRBV14; TRBD1 agrees at 10 bases. J gave up 8 bases and V 2 bases, and 9 bases lay outside the gene matches. Looked up from germline, CDR1 is SGHDN and CDR2 is FVKESK. This CDR3 has 15 amino acids. The CDR3 protein is CASSQRDRGTTQQYF. The DNA of the CDR3 is TGTGCCAGCAGCCAAAGGGACAGGGGAACGACGCAGCAGTACTTC.

V usage is TRBV15 and J usage is TRBJ2-1; 7 positions match TRBD1. CDR3 size: 14 residues. Losses at the gene ends were 8 bases for V and 8 bases for J; bases not matched to a gene: 12. Germline assignment: CDR1 LNHNV and CDR2 YYDKDF (reference sequence). CDR3 sequence: CATRLRGRIDEQFF. The CDR3 DNA is TGTGCCACCCGTCTGAGGGGGCGCATCGATGAGCAGTTCTTC.

The J gene is TRBJ1-2, the V gene TRBV7-2; D unclear. This CDR3 has 15 amino acids. V lost 6 bases, J lost 4 bases, and 18 bases lay in between. CDR1 is SGHTA, CDR2 FQGNSA, per germline. CDR3 sequence: CASSYRGFISYGYTF. Here the CDR3 DNA reads TGTGCCAGCAGTTATAGAGGGTTTATAAGCTATGGCTACACCTTC.

The chain combines TRBV2 with TRBJ1-5; 9 bases map to TRBD1. Germline trimming cut 6 bases from V and 7 bases from J; bases unmatched to any gene: 10. Germline lookup yields CDR1 SNHLY and CDR2 FYNNEI. The CDR3 length is 15 residues. The CDR3: CASRTLQGASQPQHF. The CDR3 DNA sequence: TGTGCCAGCAGAACCTTACAGGGGGCCAGCCAGCCCCAGCATTTT.

The chain has TRBV6-4 and TRBJ2-3; no reliable D call. CDR3 length: 13 residues. Germline V lookup: CDR1 MRHNA, CDR2 SNTAGT. Trimming stripped 2 bases from V and 2 bases from J, with 5 bases between. CDR3 residues: CASSDRITDTQYF. The CDR3 DNA reads as TGTGCCAGCAGTGACCGGATCACAGATACGCAGTATTTT.

This chain joins TRBV10-1 and TRBJ2-6; weak D call: TRBD1 (5 bases). V lost 5 bases and J lost 3, with 11 bases in between. The CDR3 length is 15 residues. Germline values: CDR1 WNHNN, CDR2 SYGVQD (reference sequence). The CDR3 sequence is CASSPTGSGANVLTF. The CDR3 nucleotides are TGCGCCAGCAGTCCAACAGGCAGTGGGGCCAACGTCCTGACTTTC.

The chain couples TRBV4-2 to TRBJ2-2; 9 bases line up with TRBD2. With 1 base clipped from V and 2 bases from J, the junction kept 2 bases outside the gene matches. The CDR3 contains 16 residues. Germline CDR1 LGHNA, CDR2 YNFKEQ. Written as DNA, the CDR3 is TGTGCCAGCAGCCAAGGACTAGCGGATAACACCGGGGAGCTGTTTTTT. Encoded protein: CASSQGLADNTGELFF.

This chain connects TRBV5-4 to TRBJ2-5; either TRBD1 or TRBD2 may fit D (5 bases each). CDR1 and CDR2 from the germline V gene are SGHNT and YYREEE (reference sequence). Trimming took off 0 bases at V and 5 bases at J, with 8 bases between the two ends. CDR3 length: 13 amino acids. For the CDR3, the DNA is TGTGCCAGCAGCTTGGAGGGGAGCGAGACCCAGTACTTC. It yields the protein CASSLEGSETQYF.

V and J are TRBV25-1 and TRBJ2-1; 11 positions match TRBD2. The CDR3 contains 15 residues. V was clipped by 2 bases and J by 9 bases; unmatched bases: 6. Germline CDR1 and CDR2: MGHDK and SYGVNS. The CDR3 here is CASSETSGRLGEQFF. CDR3 DNA: TGTGCCAGCAGTGAAACTAGCGGGAGATTGGGTGAGCAGTTCTTC.

This chain joins TRBV28 and TRBJ2-1; 9 bases agree with TRBD2. The CDR3 spans 15 residues. In germline, CDR1 is MDHEN, CDR2 SYDVKM. Unmatched junction bases numbered 4, after V lost 5 bases and J lost 2 bases. The CDR3 region is CASSPLAGAYNEQFF. The DNA of the CDR3 is TGTGCCAGCAGTCCCTTAGCGGGAGCCTACAATGAGCAGTTCTTC.

The J gene is TRBJ1-2, the V gene TRBV5-5; maybe TRBD1 (5 bases). The germline V gene has CDR1 SGHKS and CDR2 YYEKEE (reference sequence). V was clipped by 3 bases and J by 5 bases, with 11 bases between them. This CDR3 is built from 13 residues. The CDR3 region has the DNA TGTGCCAGCAGCTCGGGGGACGGATATGGCTACACCTTC. Translating it yields CASSSGDGYGYTF.

CDR3 in amino acids: CASSGGLAGVWANTGELFF. The CDR3 bases are TGTGCCAGCAGCGGAGGACTAGCGGGAGTATGGGCGAACACCGGGGAGCTGTTTTTT. The gene calls are TRBV11-2 and TRBJ2-2; TRBD2 aligns across 13 bases. Trimming at V came to 5 bases and at J to 0 bases, leaving 9 bases not matched to a gene. The germline V gene encodes CDR1 SGHAT and CDR2 FQNNGV. The CDR3 has 19 amino acids.

The V gene is TRBV7-2, the J gene TRBJ2-1; D not certain. V was pared by 5 bases and J by 6 bases, with 17 bases between. Germline CDR1 reads SGHTA; CDR2 reads FQGNSA. The CDR3 loop spans 15 amino acids. The CDR3 bases are TGTGCCAGCAGCCCTCGGCCCCCAACAACCAATGAGCAGTTCTTC. Protein: CASSPRPPTTNEQFF.

This clone was seen once. The CDR3 DNA follows: TGTGCCAGCAGCTTACGGGGACTAGCGAAGGGGAATGAGCAGTTCTTC. This sequence encodes CASSLRGLAKGNEQFF. The rearrangement joins TRBV11-3 to TRBJ2-1; 10 bases map to TRBD2. The CDR3 sequence is 16 residues long. The V gene end was trimmed by 2 bases and the J gene end by 7 bases; junction bases not matched to a gene: 8. Germline CDR1 is SGHNT and CDR2 is YENEEA.

This sequence joins TRBV18 and TRBJ1-1, with 7 bases fitting TRBD1. Germline V gene data show CDR1 as KGHSH and CDR2 as LQKENI. V lost 3 bases, J lost 3 bases, and 10 bases stayed unmatched. This CDR3 contains 16 residues. Here the CDR3 reads CASSPLQGPGDTEAFF. In nucleotides, the CDR3 is TGTGCCAGCTCACCTCTACAGGGGCCAGGCGACACTGAAGCTTTCTTT.

V is TRBV23-1 and J is TRBJ1-3; TRBD1 might be the D (6 bases). TRBV23-1 is sorted into the ORF group, with uncertain function. The V end was cut by 8 bases, the J end by 8 bases, with 19 bases between. This CDR3 contains 14 residues. Written as DNA, the CDR3 is TGCGCCAGCGGACAAACAGGGATCCTTCACACCATATATTTT. Residues: CASGQTGILHTIYF.

This rearrangement joins TRBV14 to TRBJ1-1; D uncertain. V shed 2 bases and J shed 1 base, with 17 bases lying between them. The CDR3 has 17 residues. Per the germline V gene, CDR1 is SGHDN and CDR2 is FVKESK. The CDR3 region is CASSQRPWNFPNTEAFF. The CDR3 DNA follows: TGTGCCAGCAGCCAACGCCCCTGGAATTTTCCGAACACTGAAGCTTTCTTT. Full variable domain (remainder filled in from reference TRBV14 and TRBJ1-1): EAGVTQFPSHSVIEKGQTVTLRCDPISGHDNLYWYRRVMGKEIKFLLHFVKESKQDESGMPNNRFLAERTGGTYSTLKVQPAELEDSGVYFCASSQRPWNFPNTEAFFGQGTRLTVV.

The chain carries TRBV5-5 and TRBJ2-1, with a weak D call TRBD1 (6 bases). CDR3 length: 14 amino acids. The V and J ends lost 0 bases and 8 bases respectively, with 12 bases between them. The germline V gene has CDR1 SGHKS and CDR2 YYEKEE (reference sequence). As DNA, the CDR3 is TGTGCCAGCAGCTTGGACAGCAGGGGCGATGAGCAGTTCTTC. Its translation: CASSLDSRGDEQFF.

This chain uses TRBV7-3 with TRBJ2-2; D tentatively reads TRBD1 or TRBD2 (6 bases each). V gave up 0 bases and J gave up 7 bases, with 12 bases separating them. Germline V gives CDR1 SGHTA, CDR2 FQGTGA. There are 15 residues in the CDR3. The CDR3: CASSLTGGAGGELFF. The CDR3 DNA follows: TGTGCCAGCAGCTTAACCGGGGGCGCTGGCGGGGAGCTGTTTTTT.

J is TRBJ2-1 and V is TRBV14; D unclear. The germline gives CDR1 SGHDN, CDR2 FVKESK. Trimming took off 0 bases at V and 9 bases at J, with 6 bases between the two ends. This CDR3 comprises 12 residues. CDR3 in DNA: TGTGCCAGCAGCCAAGATCGGGCTGAGCAGTTCTTC. Its translation: CASSQDRAEQFF. Full variable domain (rest looked up from reference TRBV14 and TRBJ2-1): EAGVTQFPSHSVIEKGQTVTLRCDPISGHDNLYWYRRVMGKEIKFLLHFVKESKQDESGMPNNRFLAERTGGTYSTLKVQPAELEDSGVYFCASSQDRAEQFFGPGTRLTVL.